This is a list of T cell receptor beta chains from one sample in a study of shared clonotypes between healthy human individuals. Clones were sequenced by immunoSEQ multiplex PCR, and TCRdb holds only the in-frame ones, with some missing. The sample has 780,000 or so clones, roughly 72% seen once; the top ten hold over 1.5%. The sequencing sample was made of memory CD4+ T cells sorted from blood. The source of these receptors is a woman in her 30s in good health. CDR3s include the opening cysteine and the closing phenylalanine or tryptophan.

TRBV6-5	15	TRBJ2-7	CASSKPGTSVYEQYF
TRBV27	14	TRBJ1-2	CASSYRASAYGYTF
TRBV4-1	15	TRBJ2-3	CASSRGFTGTPLEYF
TRBV30	14	TRBJ2-2	CAWSTGPGSGELFF
TRBV7-9	15	TRBJ2-2	CASSPTSGRTGELFF
TRBV7-9	16	TRBJ2-7	CASSLSLGTLPTKQYF
TRBV5-1	15	TRBJ2-5	CASSRDSGDQETQYF
TRBV11-2	16	TRBJ2-1	CASSLGGLAVYNEQFF
TRBV6-6	15	TRBJ2-2	CAISDSGTTTGELFF
TRBV19	17	TRBJ1-3	CASSIDPKIYSGNTIYF
TRBV19	17	TRBJ1-4	CASASGRSFLPNEKLFF
TRBV20-1	11	TRBJ1-6	CSAREDSPLHF
TRBV6-6	12	TRBJ1-2	CASSYSGGGYTF
TRBV7-3	17	TRBJ2-5	CASSLVPVAVGQETQYF
TRBV11-3	15	TRBJ1-3	CASSLVVTGGNTIYF
TRBV5-1	15	TRBJ2-3	CASSRIRTDTDTQYF
TRBV14	15	TRBJ2-1	CASRRTSGSWDEQFF
TRBV7-2	14	TRBJ1-4	CASSQGHRNEKLFF
TRBV25-1	12	TRBJ2-1	CASSRGDNEQFF
TRBV18	16	TRBJ2-7	CASSTRMGQGVYEQYF
TRBV7-9	12	TRBJ1-2	CAILQGNYGYTF
TRBV11-2	15	TRBJ2-7	CASSLGRRGSYEQYF
TRBV5-1	14	TRBJ2-7	CASSLDRWEYEQYF
TRBV11-2	14	TRBJ2-4	CASSGAAGENIQYF
TRBV5-1	12	TRBJ2-7	CASSLTGYEQYF
TRBV10-1	12	TRBJ1-5	CASSEEGGPQHF
TRBV5-1	15	TRBJ2-7	CASSRVDINSYEQYF
TRBV11-2	13	TRBJ1-1	CASSLTQGTEAFF
TRBV6-5	15	TRBJ1-5	CASSYGRGVNQPQHF
TRBV18	15	TRBJ1-5	CASSRSQQLNQPQHF
TRBV28	15	TRBJ2-7	CASSLYELAGFEQYF
TRBV7-9	15	TRBJ2-6	CASDRGVSGANVLTF
TRBV7-6	15	TRBJ2-1	CASSLGLTQYNEQFF
TRBV28	12	TRBJ2-7	CASTDSTYEQYF
TRBV27	15	TRBJ1-5	CASSTSWTGGQPQHF
TRBV6-5	12	TRBJ2-1	CASSYPPGVEFF
TRBV5-1	15	TRBJ2-2	CASSLGAVGTGELFF